This TCR beta chain emerged from a study of post-analysis software for immune sequencing data. Study context: Disease trajectories encompassed relapsing-remitting, secondary progressive and progressive-relapsing multiple sclerosis.

The study, taken as a whole, reports: Multiple sclerosis patients had significantly lower normalized Chao1 diversity than controls. Same-batch samples co-clustered strongly by F measure. In patients, TRBV5-6, TRBV5-1 and TRBV20-1 belonged to roughly five TRBV segments found more frequently than in controls.

This CDR3 has 12 residues. Germline lookup yields CDR1 DFQATT and CDR2 SNEGSKA (reference sequence). Unique-molecular-identifier-tagged TCR beta cDNA libraries were used. T cells numbering about 0.95 to 11 million gave rise to around 500,000 cDNA molecules. Each CDR3 protein gets one entry after TCRdb re-called the PCR reads with MiXCR. The sample has about 800,000 distinct CDR3 sequences; approximately 30% are singletons. A remark on this clonotype: Its target is not known.

This sequence originates from a girl under 18 with multiple sclerosis. This chain links TRBV20-1 with TRBJ2-7; D is unresolved. TRBJ2-5 matches the DNA end more closely, so the J call is doubtful. The source material was blood. CDR3 amino acids: CSARQAQETQYF. The CDR3, as DNA: TGCAGTGCTAGACAGGCGCAAGAGACCCAGTACTTC.